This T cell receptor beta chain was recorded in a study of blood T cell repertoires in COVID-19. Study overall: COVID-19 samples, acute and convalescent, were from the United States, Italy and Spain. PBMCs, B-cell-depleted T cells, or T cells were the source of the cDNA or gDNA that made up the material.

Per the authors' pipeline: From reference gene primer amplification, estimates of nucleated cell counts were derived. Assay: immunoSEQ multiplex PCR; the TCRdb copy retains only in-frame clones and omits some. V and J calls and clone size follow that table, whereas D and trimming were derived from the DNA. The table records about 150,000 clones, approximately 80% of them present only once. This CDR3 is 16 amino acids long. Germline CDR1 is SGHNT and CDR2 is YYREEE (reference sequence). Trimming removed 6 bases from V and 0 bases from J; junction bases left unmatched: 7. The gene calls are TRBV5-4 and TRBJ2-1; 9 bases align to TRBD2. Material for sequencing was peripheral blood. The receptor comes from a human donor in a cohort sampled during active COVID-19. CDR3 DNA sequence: TGTGCCAGCACCCGTAAGCGGGGGGACTCCTACAATGAGCAGTTCTTC. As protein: CASTRKRGDSYNEQFF.